What follows describes a single T cell receptor beta chain. V was shortened by 2 bases and J by 2 bases, with 7 bases between the two germline ends. In germline, CDR1 is MNHEY, CDR2 SVGAGI. The CDR3 runs 15 residues. A second PCR of 7 to 11 cycles used a sample-barcoded 5' primer and a J-beta primer mix. MiXCR, run by TCRdb on the 5' RACE reads, gives a single entry per CDR3 protein. The sample includes approximately 730,000 distinct CDR3 sequences, less than 70% of them seen just once. These data belong to a study of blood T cells in healthy people across ages. This sequence was found in an elderly man in good health. J is TRBJ2-6 and V is TRBV6-5, with D unclear. The specimen was blood. CDR3 sequence (DNA): TGTGCCAGCAGTTACAGGTCTCCTGGGGCCAACGTCCTGACTTTC. This gives the protein CASSYRSPGANVLTF.